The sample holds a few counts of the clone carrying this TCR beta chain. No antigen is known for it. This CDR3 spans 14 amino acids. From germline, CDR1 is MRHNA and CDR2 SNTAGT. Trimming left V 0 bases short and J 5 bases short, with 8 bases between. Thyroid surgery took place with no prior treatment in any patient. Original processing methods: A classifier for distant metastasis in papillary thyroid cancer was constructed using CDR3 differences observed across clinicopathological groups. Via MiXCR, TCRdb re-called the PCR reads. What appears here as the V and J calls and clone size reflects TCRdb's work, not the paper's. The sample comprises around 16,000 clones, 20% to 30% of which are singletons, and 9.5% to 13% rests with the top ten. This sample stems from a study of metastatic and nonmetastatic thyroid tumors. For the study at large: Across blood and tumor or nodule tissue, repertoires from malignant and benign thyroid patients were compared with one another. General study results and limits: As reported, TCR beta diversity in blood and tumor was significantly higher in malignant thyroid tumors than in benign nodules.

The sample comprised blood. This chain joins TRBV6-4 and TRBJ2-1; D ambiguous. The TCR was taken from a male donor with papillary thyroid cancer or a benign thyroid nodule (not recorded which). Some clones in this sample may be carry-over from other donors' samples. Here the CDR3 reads CASSDSVENNEQFF. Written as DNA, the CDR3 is TGTGCCAGCAGTGACTCTGTGGAGAACAATGAGCAGTTCTTC.